The 8 T cell receptor beta chains reported below all come from one sample, sequenced in a study of beta chain features in type 1 diabetes. Study-level results: All four CD4+ subsets of Type 1 diabetes patients contained TCRB CDR3s that were moderately but significantly shorter.

Their recognized antigens are unknown. Sequencing targeted expressed TCRB transcripts, as all isolated RNA had been reverse transcribed. Here immunoSEQ multiplex PCR was the method, and the copy in TCRdb shows in-frame clones only, minus some. The sample lists about 120,000 clones; roughly 17% were seen once. The sample consisted of central memory CD4+ T cells from blood. These receptors originate from a man in his late teens or twenties with type 1 diabetes.

This clone was seen repeatedly, ten times or more. This chain uses TRBV7-2 with TRBJ2-4; 13 bases are a match to TRBD2. The CDR3 runs 16 residues. The germline gives CDR1 SGHTA, CDR2 FQGNSA. Germline trimming cut 5 bases from V and 8 bases from J; bases unmatched to any gene: 9. CDR3: CASSIVGTSGKDIQYF. The CDR3 nucleotides read TGTGCCAGCAGCATAGTCGGGACTAGCGGGAAGGACATTCAGTACTTC.

The gene calls are TRBV19 and TRBJ2-3; 7 bases align to TRBD1. The length of the CDR3 is 13 residues. Germline V lookup: CDR1 LNHDA, CDR2 SQIVND (reference sequence). With V trimmed by 7 bases and J by 1 base, 2 bases remained unmatched. CDR3 protein: CASIGTGTDTQYF. DNA for the CDR3: TGTGCCAGTATCGGGACAGGCACAGATACGCAGTATTTT.

This clone was seen a handful of times. The V gene is TRBV23-1, the J gene TRBJ1-3; 7 nucleotides match TRBD1. TRBV23-1 belongs to the ORF category, with a function that is uncertain. The CDR3 consists of 15 residues. The trim removed 7 bases at V and 0 bases at J, leaving 6 bases unmatched. CDR3 region: CASTPRTGSGNTIYF. The CDR3 DNA sequence: TGCGCCAGCACGCCGAGGACAGGCTCTGGAAACACCATATATTTT.

Many counts were recorded for this clone. The rearrangement uses TRBV5-1 and TRBJ2-2; TRBD2 is a possible D gene (6 bases). CDR3 length equals 15 residues. CDR1 is SGHRS and CDR2 is YFSETQ in the germline V gene. Trimming took off 0 bases at V and 4 bases at J, with 10 bases between the two ends. CDR3 in amino acids: CASSLGGEGTGELFF. The CDR3 DNA reads TGCGCCAGCAGCTTGGGCGGGGAAGGCACCGGGGAGCTGTTTTTT.

The genes are TRBV28 and TRBJ1-1; TRBD1 matches 8 bases. Germline assignment: CDR1 MDHEN and CDR2 SYDVKM. V gave up 6 bases and J gave up 1 base; unmatched junction bases: 7. This CDR3 comprises 15 residues. CDR3: CASRTAGTGNTEAFF. The CDR3 DNA is TGTGCCAGCAGGACAGCCGGGACAGGGAACACTGAAGCTTTCTTT.

This clone was seen a handful of times. The rearrangement uses TRBV7-2 and TRBJ2-5; maybe TRBD2 (6 bases). Trimming took 7 bases from V and 5 from J, leaving 20 bases between them. The CDR3 has 15 amino acids. Germline values: CDR1 SGHTA, CDR2 FQGNSA. In DNA, the CDR3 is TGTGCCAGCACGCTAATGGGCGGGGCTTGGGAGACCCAGTACTTC. Its protein product is CASTLMGGAWETQYF. Full variable domain (remainder filled in from reference TRBV7-2 and TRBJ2-5): GAGVSQSPSNKVTEKGKDVELRCDPISGHTALYWYRQSLGQGLEFLIYFQGNSAPDKSGLPSDRFSAERTGGSVSTLTIQRTQQEDSAVYLCASTLMGGAWETQYFGPGTRLLVL.

The chain links TRBV11-3 to TRBJ2-1, with 8 nucleotides matching TRBD2. This CDR3 region has 14 residues. Trimming at V came to 0 bases and at J to 8 bases, leaving 3 bases not matched to a gene. The germline V gene encodes CDR1 SGHNT and CDR2 YENEEA. The CDR3 nucleotides read TGTGCCAGCAGCTTAGATTTCGGGAGGGATGAGCAGTTCTTC. Translated, it gives CASSLDFGRDEQFF.

This clone was found a few times. The chain couples TRBV7-8 to TRBJ2-3, with D possibly being TRBD1 or TRBD2 (6 bases each). The V end was cut by 7 bases, the J end by 6 bases, with 17 bases between. The CDR3 has 14 amino acids. CDR1 is SGHVS, CDR2 FQNEAQ, per germline. The CDR3 DNA is TGTGCCAGCATCCGGGGGCGACAGGTTGATACGCAGTATTTT. This translates into CASIRGRQVDTQYF. Supplemented by reference TRBV7-8 and TRBJ2-3, the full variable domain reads GAGVSQSPRYKVAKRGQDVALRCDPISGHVSLFWYQQALGQGPEFLTYFQNEAQLDKSGLPSDRFFAERPEGSVSTLKIQRTQQEDSAVYLCASIRGRQVDTQYFGPGTRLTVL.